These 14 T cell receptor beta chains share one sample of origin, sequenced in a study of shared clonotypes between healthy human individuals. Libraries were prepared by immunoSEQ multiplex PCR; TCRdb keeps only in-frame clonotypes and omits some of them. The data show some 380,000 clones, with approximately 96% seen just once and around 0.32% held by the top ten. The sample was memory CD8+ T cells sorted from blood. Subset in this sample: CD45RO+ cells pooled with CCR7-negative TemRA cells. The receptors here all came from a man in his thirties or forties in good health.

J is TRBJ2-1 and V is TRBV6-6; D unclear. This CDR3 is built from 15 residues. The germline V and J ends were trimmed by 3 bases and 6 bases, with 15 bases remaining between them. Germline V gene lookup returns CDR1 MNHNY and CDR2 SVGAGI (reference sequence). The CDR3 here is CASSYVQPRSNEQFF. The CDR3 DNA sequence: TGTGCCAGCAGTTATGTGCAGCCCCGATCCAATGAGCAGTTCTTC.

The rearrangement uses TRBV7-9 and TRBJ1-3, with D possibly matching TRBD1 (6 bases). CDR3 length: 17 amino acids. Trimming pared 5 bases from V and 2 bases from J, leaving 19 bases between. CDR1 and CDR2 from the germline V gene are SEHNR and FQNEAQ (reference sequence). The CDR3 reads CASSPGQLRGTGNTIYF. The CDR3 DNA follows: TGTGCCAGCAGCCCCGGACAACTAAGGGGGACTGGAAACACCATATATTTT.

For this clone: Other nucleotide sequences in the sample specify the same CDR3. This rearrangement joins TRBV11-2 to TRBJ2-7; the D gene could be TRBD1 or TRBD2 (5 bases each). Per the germline V gene, CDR1 is SGHAT and CDR2 is FQNNGV. The germline V and J ends were trimmed by 0 bases and 2 bases, with 8 bases remaining between them. The CDR3 is 14 residues long. The CDR3 region is CASSLDPGPYEQYF. CDR3 in DNA: TGTGCCAGCAGCTTAGATCCGGGACCCTACGAGCAGTACTTC.

V gene TRBV27 combines with J gene TRBJ1-2; D call uncertain. CDR1 is MNHEY, CDR2 SMNVEV, per germline (reference sequence). This CDR3 spans 13 amino acids. The V gene lost 7 bases and the J gene lost 5 bases, with 14 bases spanning the gap. In DNA form, the CDR3 reads TGTGCCAGCAAGGAGCACGAAGGATATGGCTACACCTTC. It is translated as CASKEHEGYGYTF.

This chain links TRBV9 with TRBJ2-5, with D tentatively TRBD2 (5 bases). V shed 2 bases and J shed 3 bases, with 14 bases lying between them. Germline V CDR1 and CDR2: SGDLS, YYNGEE. The CDR3 extends over 15 amino acids. The CDR3 protein is CASSVSLWREETQYF. CDR3 nucleotide sequence: TGTGCCAGCAGCGTTTCCCTTTGGCGGGAAGAGACCCAGTACTTC.

The chain has TRBV5-4 and TRBJ2-7; TRBD1 might be the D (6 bases). The CDR3 covers 12 residues. Per the germline V gene, CDR1 is SGHNT and CDR2 is YYREEE (reference sequence). V shed 3 bases and J shed 6 bases, with 10 bases lying between them. This chain's CDR3 is CASSSQGREQYF. The DNA for the CDR3 is TGTGCCAGCAGCTCACAGGGACGCGAGCAGTACTTC.

The J gene is TRBJ2-5, the V gene TRBV10-1; D gene ambiguous. The V end lost 7 bases, the J end lost 1 base, and 10 bases lay between the germline ends. The V gene's germline CDR1 is WNHNN and CDR2 SYGVQD (reference sequence). This CDR3 has 13 residues. DNA of the CDR3: TGCGCCAGCACGTTTGGGTCCCAAGAGACCCAGTACTTC. Its protein is CASTFGSQETQYF.

The CDR3 spells CASTGTSGNTIYF. The CDR3 DNA reads TGTGCCAGCACTGGGACCTCTGGAAACACCATATATTTT. The J gene is TRBJ1-3, the V gene TRBV6-5, with D perhaps matching TRBD1 (5 bases). This CDR3 spans 13 amino acids. Germline V gene sequence: CDR1 MNHEY, CDR2 SVGAGI. Trimming pared 7 bases from V and 0 bases from J, leaving 7 bases between.

The J gene is TRBJ2-7, the V gene TRBV29-1, with 9 nucleotides matching TRBD2. This CDR3 has 15 residues. CDR1 SQVTM and CDR2 ANQGSEA come from the germline V gene. Trimming took 3 bases from V and 7 from J; bases not matched to a gene: 13. The CDR3 reads CSVDGVSGSLREQYF. CDR3 DNA: TGCAGCGTTGACGGGGTTAGCGGGAGCCTAAGGGAGCAGTACTTC.

V is TRBV2 and J is TRBJ2-5, with 10 bases lining up with TRBD2. CDR3 size: 16 residues. V lost 5 bases to trimming and J lost 1 base; unmatched junction nucleotides: 7. CDR1 and CDR2 from the germline V gene are SNHLY and FYNNEI. CDR3 region: CASSHLLAGSQETQYF. In nucleotides, the CDR3 is TGTGCCAGCAGTCACCTACTAGCGGGGAGCCAAGAGACCCAGTACTTC.

This rearrangement joins TRBV9 to TRBJ1-1; D unresolved. Germline CDR1 is SGDLS and CDR2 is YYNGEE. The ends were cut back, 0 bases at V and 4 bases at J, with 19 bases in the middle. The CDR3 loop spans 17 amino acids. The CDR3 region has the DNA TGTGCCAGCAGCGTAGGCGGAGGGCCCCACCTCGGCACTGAAGCTTTCTTT. Translated: CASSVGGGPHLGTEAFF.

The genes are TRBV14 and TRBJ1-1; weak D call: TRBD1 (5 bases). CDR3 length: 14 residues. CDR1 is SGHDN and CDR2 is FVKESK in the germline V gene. V was pared by 0 bases and J by 4 bases, with 9 bases between. The CDR3 DNA follows: TGTGCCAGCAGCCAAGAAAAGGGGCGCACTGAAGCTTTCTTT. This sequence encodes CASSQEKGRTEAFF.

In its sample, this clone was seen once. This sequence joins TRBV10-3 and TRBJ2-1; a possible D gene is TRBD2 (5 bases). Germline assignment: CDR1 ENHRY and CDR2 SYGVKD. The CDR3 spans 15 residues. V lost 2 bases and J 2 bases, leaving 10 bases between the germline ends. CDR3 in DNA: TGTGCCATCAGTGAGAAGCGGCAGACCTACAATGAGCAGTTCTTC. Its protein product is CAISEKRQTYNEQFF.

V usage is TRBV27 and J usage is TRBJ1-3; no firm D call. Trimming cost V 4 bases and J 2 bases, with 6 bases left between them. Germline V lookup: CDR1 MNHEY, CDR2 SMNVEV (reference sequence). CDR3 length: 13 amino acids. For the CDR3, the DNA is TGTGCCAGCAGTTCTAGGACTGGAAACACCATATATTTT. It encodes CASSSRTGNTIYF.